This T cell receptor (beta chain) is drawn from a study of blood T cell repertoires in COVID-19. The CDR3 extends over 16 amino acids. The ends were cut back, 1 base at V and 0 bases at J, with 10 bases in the middle. The germline V gene encodes CDR1 MDHEN and CDR2 SYDVKM. The repertoire was sequenced with immunoSEQ multiplex PCR; TCRdb's copy has only in-frame clones and lacks some. The sample includes about 480,000 clones, approximately 88% of them seen just once. Seattle patients were enrolled during active infection and followed longitudinally. The sequencing sample was made of peripheral blood. This sequence originates from a woman in her forties or fifties with COVID-19, enrolled during active disease. The chain is built from TRBV28 and TRBJ2-1, with D uncertain. The DNA for the CDR3 is TGTGCCAGCAGTTTATCGACTGCGAGCTCCTACAATGAGCAGTTCTTC. Its translation is CASSLSTASSYNEQFF.